These 23 T cell receptor beta chains originate from one sample sequenced in a study of blood T cell repertoires in COVID-19. The method was immunoSEQ multiplex PCR; TCRdb's version includes in-frame clones alone and lacks a portion of them. The sample consists of 200,000 to 250,000 clones, 80% to 85% of them appearing once. The sample was peripheral blood. The source is an elderly woman with active or convalescent COVID-19.

The V gene is TRBV30, the J gene TRBJ1-1; D remains unclear. The CDR3 has 15 residues. V was pared by 3 bases and J by 4 bases, with 18 bases between. Germline lookup yields CDR1 GTSNPN and CDR2 SVGIG (reference sequence). In DNA form, the CDR3 reads TGTGCCTGGAGAAGGACTGCCAAACGGGCCACTGAAGCTTTCTTT. Translated, it gives CAWRRTAKRATEAFF. The whole variable domain, filled in from reference TRBV30 and TRBJ1-1, reads SQTIHQWPATLVQPVGSPLSLECTVEGTSNPNLYWYRQAAGRGLQLLFYSVGIGQISSEVPQNLSASRPQDRQFILSSKKLLLSDSGFYLCAWRRTAKRATEAFFGQGTRLTVV.

This clone has more than one count but fewer than ten. The chain employs TRBV2 and TRBJ1-4; 8 bases are a match to TRBD1. CDR3 length equals 13 residues. CDR1 and CDR2 from the germline V gene are SNHLY and FYNNEI. The V and J ends lost 7 bases and 8 bases, in that order; junction bases with no gene match: 6. DNA of the CDR3: TGTGCCAGCAAGGACAGGGCCGGCGAAAAACTGTTTTTT. Translation gives CASKDRAGEKLFF.

This rearrangement joins TRBV3-1 (or the pseudogene TRBV3-2) to TRBJ2-3; D is uncertain. The CDR3 is made up of 15 amino acids. Between the trimmed V and J ends, which lost 3 bases and 1 base, there was a span of 11 bases. Germline lookup yields CDR1 LGHDT and CDR2 YNNKEL (reference sequence). CDR3 nucleotides: TGTGCCAGCAGCCACTTCTTAGCTGGCACAGATACGCAGTATTTT. Translation gives CASSHFLAGTDTQYF.

This chain's CDR3 is CATSNLTGTVETQYF. The CDR3 DNA reads as TGTGCCACCAGCAACCTGACCGGGACAGTAGAGACCCAGTACTTC. This sequence joins TRBV15 and TRBJ2-5; TRBD1 matches 7 bases. The germline V gene has CDR1 LNHNV and CDR2 YYDKDF (reference sequence). The CDR3 contains 15 residues. J was trimmed by 4 bases and V by 4 bases; bases with no gene match: 9.

The chain is built from TRBV10-3 and TRBJ2-7, with 15 bases lining up with TRBD2. Trimming cost V 7 bases and J 4 bases; bases outside gene matches: 8. The germline CDR1 and CDR2 sequences are ENHRY and SYGVKD. The CDR3 is made up of 16 amino acids. CDR3 region: CAITPGLAGGGYEQYF. CDR3 in DNA: TGTGCCATCACCCCGGGACTAGCGGGAGGAGGGTACGAGCAGTACTTC.

The chain carries TRBV18 and TRBJ2-5; 11 nucleotides align to TRBD1. Germline CDR1 and CDR2: KGHSH and LQKENI. This CDR3 is 13 amino acids long. Losses at the gene ends were 6 bases for V and 8 bases for J; bases not matched to a gene: 5. CDR3 sequence: CASSSGQGGTQYF. CDR3 sequence (DNA): TGTGCCAGCTCGTCGGGACAGGGGGGTACCCAGTACTTC.

The chain is built from TRBV11-2 and TRBJ1-1, with D uncertain. CDR1 and CDR2 from the germline V gene are SGHAT and FQNNGV. The CDR3 sequence is 13 residues long. Trimming pared 3 bases from V and 1 base from J, leaving 6 bases between. The CDR3 nucleotides are TGTGCCAGCAGCTTCGGGGAGAACACTGAAGCTTTCTTT. Amino acids: CASSFGENTEAFF. The whole variable domain, filled in from reference TRBV11-2 and TRBJ1-1, reads EAGVAQSPRYKIIEKRQSVAFWCNPISGHATLYWYQQILGQGPKLLIQFQNNGVVDDSQLPKDRFSAERLKGVDSTLKIQPAKLEDSAVYLCASSFGENTEAFFGQGTRLTVV.

The genes are TRBV5-1 and TRBJ2-5, with D hard to call. The CDR3 runs to 13 residues. V shed 4 bases and J shed 4 bases, with 11 bases lying between them. The germline V gene encodes CDR1 SGHRS and CDR2 YFSETQ. The CDR3 loop is CASSVAGGETQYF. The DNA of the CDR3 is TGCGCCAGCAGCGTAGCTGGTGGAGAGACCCAGTACTTC. The full variable domain, in which reference TRBV5-1 and TRBJ2-5 provide the parts outside the CDR3, is KAGVTQTPRYLIKTRGQQVTLSCSPISGHRSVSWYQQTPGQGLQFLFEYFSETQRNKGNFPGRFSGRQFSNSRSEMNVSTLELGDSALYLCASSVAGGETQYFGPGTRLLVL.

The chain links TRBV5-1 to TRBJ2-7, with 7 bases matching TRBD1. Per germline, CDR1 SGHRS and CDR2 YFSETQ. The CDR3 runs 16 residues. The V gene end was trimmed by 4 bases and the J gene end by 0 bases; junction bases not matched to a gene: 10. CDR3 nucleotides: TGCGCCAGCAGCCGGACCGGGACAGACAACTCCTACGAGCAGTACTTC. It encodes CASSRTGTDNSYEQYF.

The rearrangement joins TRBV7-9 to TRBJ2-1; 13 bases align to TRBD2. Germline V lookup: CDR1 SEHNR, CDR2 FQNEAQ (reference sequence). This CDR3 has 15 amino acids. V was pared by 5 bases and J by 6 bases, with 4 bases of the junction left unmatched. The CDR3: CASSKGLAGVNEQFF. DNA for the CDR3: TGTGCCAGCAGCAAAGGACTAGCGGGGGTCAATGAGCAGTTCTTC. The full variable domain, rest sourced from reference TRBV7-9 and TRBJ2-1, is DTGVSQNPRHKITKRGQNVTFRCDPISEHNRLYWYRQTLGQGPEFLTYFQNEAQLEKSRLLSDRFSAERPKGSFSTLEIQRTEQGDSAMYLCASSKGLAGVNEQFFGPGTRLTVL.

The gene calls are TRBV3-1 (or the pseudogene TRBV3-2) and TRBJ2-5; 7 positions agree with TRBD2. The CDR3 covers 16 residues. Looked up from germline, CDR1 is LGHDT and CDR2 is YNNKEL (reference sequence). Trimming removed 1 base from V and 5 bases from J; junction bases left unmatched: 10. The CDR3 is CASSQGVGGGYETQYF. The CDR3 bases are TGTGCCAGCAGCCAAGGTGTTGGCGGGGGTTATGAGACCCAGTACTTC.

V gene TRBV6-6 combines with J gene TRBJ2-3; 7 positions agree with TRBD1. The V gene end was trimmed by 2 bases and the J gene end by 0 bases; junction bases not matched to a gene: 5. The germline gives CDR1 MNHNY, CDR2 SVGAGI (reference sequence). The CDR3 length is 16 residues. Here the CDR3 reads CASSYQGQRSTDTQYF. In nucleotides, the CDR3 is TGTGCCAGCAGTTACCAGGGACAGCGAAGCACAGATACGCAGTATTTT.

The V and J genes are TRBV5-1 and TRBJ1-4; D is possibly TRBD1 (5 bases). V was cut by 0 bases and J by 4 bases, with 13 bases left in between. In germline, CDR1 is SGHRS, CDR2 YFSETQ. This CDR3 has 16 amino acids. CDR3 region: CASSLAAGWNNEKLFF. The CDR3 nucleotides read TGCGCCAGCAGCTTGGCCGCAGGGTGGAATAATGAAAAACTGTTTTTT.

This clone was seen more than once but under ten times. The chain is built from TRBV4-1 and TRBJ2-3; 12 bases agree with TRBD1. This CDR3 contains 16 residues. Germline V gene sequence: CDR1 MGHRA, CDR2 YSYEKL. V was pared by 3 bases and J by 3 bases, with 4 bases of the junction left unmatched. CDR3 sequence (DNA): TGCGCCAGCAGCCAGGGACAGGGGGCTTATACAGATACGCAGTATTTT. Translated: CASSQGQGAYTDTQYF.

This clone is a singleton in its sample. The V and J genes are TRBV19 and TRBJ2-2; the match to TRBD2 covers 9 bases. The ends lost 4 bases at V and 0 bases at J; junction bases unmatched: 3. CDR1 and CDR2 from the germline V gene are LNHDA and SQIVND (reference sequence). This CDR3 is built from 16 residues. The CDR3, as DNA: TGTGCCAGTAGTAGGCTAGCGGGAACGAACACCGGGGAGCTGTTTTTT. Protein product: CASSRLAGTNTGELFF.

This sequence joins TRBV6-2 or TRBV6-3 and TRBJ2-2; D possibly corresponds to TRBD2 (5 bases). CDR3 size: 14 residues. Germline V gene sequence: CDR1 MNHEY, CDR2 SVGEGT. Trimming stripped 5 bases from V and 3 bases from J, with 10 bases between. The CDR3 DNA reads TGTGCCAGCAGTAACGGAGGCTACACCGGGGAGCTGTTTTTT. Amino acids: CASSNGGYTGELFF.

This chain links TRBV7-9 with TRBJ1-2, with D perhaps TRBD1 (5 bases). The CDR3 is 15 amino acids. Germline CDR1 and CDR2: SEHNR and FQNEAQ (reference sequence). The V and J ends lost 0 bases and 2 bases respectively, with 10 bases between them. The DNA for the CDR3 is TGTGCCAGCAGCTTAGCTTCATCAGGGAACTATGGCTACACCTTC. It is translated as CASSLASSGNYGYTF.

This chain connects TRBV7-2 to TRBJ1-1; the match to TRBD1 covers 7 bases. This CDR3 has 14 residues. CDR1 and CDR2 (germline): SGHTA, FQGNSA. V shed 5 bases, J shed 1 base, and the junction held 4 bases outside the gene matches. The CDR3 DNA follows: TGTGCCAGCAGCGAGACAGGGTGGAACACTGAAGCTTTCTTT. It is translated as CASSETGWNTEAFF.

This clone was counted only a few times. The V gene is TRBV7-2, the J gene TRBJ2-7; no firm D call. The CDR3 spans 13 residues. CDR1 is SGHTA and CDR2 is FQGNSA in the germline V gene. V gave up 1 base and J gave up 5 bases, with 9 bases separating them. The CDR3 bases are TGTGCCAGCAGCTTAGTGACTCAGAACGAGCAGTACTTC. Translation gives CASSLVTQNEQYF.

The chain joins TRBV20-1 to TRBJ1-4; 7 bases map to TRBD1. The germline CDR1 and CDR2 sequences are DFQATT and SNEGSKA (reference sequence). J gave up 5 bases and V 3 bases, and 9 bases lay outside the gene matches. There are 15 residues in the CDR3. The CDR3 is CSASNSRQGNEKLFF. In nucleotides, the CDR3 is TGCAGTGCTAGTAACTCAAGACAGGGCAATGAAAAACTGTTTTTT.

The gene calls are TRBV1 and TRBJ1-2; the tabulated D call, TRBD1, remains unverified against the DNA. TRBV1 constitutes a pseudogene. The CDR3 has 15 residues. The CDR3 protein is CTSSQARTATYGYTF. The CDR3 region has the DNA TGCACCAGCAGCCAAGCCCGGACAGCAACCTATGGCTACACCTTC.

This clone was detected a few times. The J gene is TRBJ1-1, the V gene TRBV7-3, with 8 positions matching TRBD1. Trimming at V came to 5 bases and at J to 7 bases, leaving 3 bases not matched to a gene. The germline V gene encodes CDR1 SGHTA and CDR2 FQGTGA. The CDR3 is made up of 12 amino acids. The CDR3 DNA follows: TGTGCCAGCAGCCGGGACAGGCTTGAAGCTTTCTTT. Its protein product is CASSRDRLEAFF.

This chain uses TRBV19 with TRBJ1-1, with D unclear. The ends were cut back, 3 bases at V and 0 bases at J, with 5 bases in the middle. The CDR3 is 13 amino acids. Germline values: CDR1 LNHDA, CDR2 SQIVND (reference sequence). The CDR3 protein is CASSIRLNTEAFF. In DNA, the CDR3 is TGTGCCAGTAGTATTAGATTGAACACTGAAGCTTTCTTT.